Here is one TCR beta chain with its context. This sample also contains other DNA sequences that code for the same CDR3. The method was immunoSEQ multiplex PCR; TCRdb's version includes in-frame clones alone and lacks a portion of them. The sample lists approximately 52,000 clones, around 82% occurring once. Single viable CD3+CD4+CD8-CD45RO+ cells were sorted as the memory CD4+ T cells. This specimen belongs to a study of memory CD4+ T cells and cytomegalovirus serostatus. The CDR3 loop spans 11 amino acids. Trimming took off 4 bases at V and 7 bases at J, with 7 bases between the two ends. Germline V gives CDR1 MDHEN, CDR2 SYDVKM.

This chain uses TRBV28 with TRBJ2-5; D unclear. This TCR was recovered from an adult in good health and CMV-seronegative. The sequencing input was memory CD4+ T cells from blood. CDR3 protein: CASSSAWTQYF. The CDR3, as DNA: TGTGCCAGCAGTTCAGCATGGACCCAGTACTTC.